The clone carrying this T cell receptor (beta chain) was recorded many times. CDR3 length: 13 residues. The ends were cut back, 7 bases at V and 3 bases at J, with 13 bases in the middle. The germline V gene encodes CDR1 SEHNR and CDR2 FQNEAQ (reference sequence). This specimen comes from a study of blood T cells in healthy people across ages. Primers used in a second PCR of roughly 6 to 11 cycles were a sample-barcoded 5' primer and a J-beta primer mix. TCRdb reprocessed the 5' RACE reads via MiXCR and lists one record per CDR3 protein. This table holds approximately 2,000,000 distinct CDR3 sequences, around 42% found once.

The sample was blood. The sequence came from a human donor in good health. V and J are TRBV7-9 and TRBJ2-7, with a tentative D call TRBD2 (5 bases). CDR3 DNA: TGTGCCAGCACGGGCCCCGGGGACTACGAGCAGTACTTC. This codes for CASTGPGDYEQYF.